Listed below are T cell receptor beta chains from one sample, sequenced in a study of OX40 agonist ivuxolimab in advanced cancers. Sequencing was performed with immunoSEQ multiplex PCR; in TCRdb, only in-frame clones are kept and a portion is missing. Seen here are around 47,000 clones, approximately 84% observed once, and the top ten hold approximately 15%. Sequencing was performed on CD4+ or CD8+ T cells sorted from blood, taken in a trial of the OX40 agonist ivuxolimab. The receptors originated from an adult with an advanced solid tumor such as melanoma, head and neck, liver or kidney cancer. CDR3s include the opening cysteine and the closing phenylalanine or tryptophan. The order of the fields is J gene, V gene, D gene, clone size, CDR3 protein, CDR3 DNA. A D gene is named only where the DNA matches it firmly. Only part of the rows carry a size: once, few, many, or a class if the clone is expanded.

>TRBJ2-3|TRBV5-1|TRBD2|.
CASRLAGSTDTQYF
TGCGCCAGCAGGCTAGCGGGTAGTACAGATACGCAGTATTTT
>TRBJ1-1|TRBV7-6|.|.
CASSPTLGLNTEAFF
TGTGCCAGCAGCCCCACTCTGGGCTTGAACACTGAAGCTTTCTTT
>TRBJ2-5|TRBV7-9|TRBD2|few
CASSPTSGRARTQYF
TGTGCCAGCAGCCCGACTAGCGGGAGGGCCAGGACCCAGTACTTC
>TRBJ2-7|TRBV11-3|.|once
CASSFRSNEQYF
TGTGCCAGCAGCTTTAGGTCGAACGAGCAGTACTTC
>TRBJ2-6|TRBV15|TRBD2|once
CATSNYLSGGTGANVLTF
TGTGCCACCAGCAACTACTTAAGCGGGGGGACCGGGGCCAACGTCCTGACTTTC
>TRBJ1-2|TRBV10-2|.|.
CASSYRIRTYNTGYTF
TGCGCCAGCAGCTACCGAATCAGGACTTATAATACTGGCTACACCTTC
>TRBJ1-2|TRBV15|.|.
CATSRDRGPANYGYTF
TGTGCCACCAGCAGAGATAGAGGGCCAGCTAACTATGGCTACACCTTC
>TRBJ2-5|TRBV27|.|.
CASSSQGGEETQYF
TGTGCCAGCAGTTCCCAGGGAGGCGAAGAGACCCAGTACTTC
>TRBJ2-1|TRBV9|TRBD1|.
CASRATTGTGYNEQFF
TGTGCCAGCAGAGCCACAACCGGGACAGGCTACAATGAGCAGTTCTTC
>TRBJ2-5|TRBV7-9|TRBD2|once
CASSPRTSGRWETQYF
TGTGCCAGCAGCCCCCGGACTAGCGGGAGGTGGGAGACCCAGTACTTC
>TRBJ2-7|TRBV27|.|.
CASSFGRDDYEQYF
TGTGCCAGCAGTTTCGGCCGGGACGACTACGAGCAGTACTTC
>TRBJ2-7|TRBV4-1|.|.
CASSQDLSATEQYF
TGCGCCAGCAGCCAAGATCTGTCGGCGACTGAGCAGTACTTC
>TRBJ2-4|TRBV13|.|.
CASSLGSNIQYF
TGTGCCAGCAGCTTAGGGTCGAACATTCAGTACTTC
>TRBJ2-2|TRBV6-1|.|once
CASSSYGTGELFF
TGTGCCAGCAGCAGCTATGGGACCGGGGAGCTGTTTTTT
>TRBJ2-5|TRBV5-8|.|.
CASSQLGETQYF
TGTGCCAGCAGTCAGCTGGGGGAGACCCAGTACTTC
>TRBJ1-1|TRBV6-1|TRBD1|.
CASSETMTGVNTEAFF
TGTGCCAGCAGTGAAACTATGACAGGGGTGAACACTGAAGCTTTCTTT
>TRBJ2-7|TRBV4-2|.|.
CASSLGGRNEQYF
TGTGCCAGCAGCCTCGGGGGCCGCAACGAGCAGTACTTC
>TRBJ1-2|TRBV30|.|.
CAWSTGSSGYTF
TGTGCCTGGAGTACAGGGTCAAGTGGCTACACCTTC
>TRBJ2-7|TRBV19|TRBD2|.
CASSIGGTSGSYEQYF
TGTGCCAGTAGTATCGGTGGGACTAGCGGGAGTTACGAGCAGTACTTC
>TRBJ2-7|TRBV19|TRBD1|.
CASSEGTGAYEQYF
TGTGCCAGTAGTGAGGGGACAGGGGCCTACGAGCAGTACTTC
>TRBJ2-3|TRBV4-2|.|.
CASSHPIHPQGYTDTQYF
TGTGCCAGCAGCCATCCCATTCACCCACAGGGTTACACAGATACGCAGTATTTT
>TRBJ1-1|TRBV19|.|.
CASSIPRLGDTEAFF
TGTGCCAGTAGTATCCCGAGACTCGGGGACACTGAAGCTTTCTTT
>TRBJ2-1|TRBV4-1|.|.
CASSQVGTIYNEQFF
TGCGCCAGCAGCCAAGTAGGGACAATCTACAATGAGCAGTTCTTC
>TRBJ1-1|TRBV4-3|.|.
CASSPTSGALNTEAFF
TGCGCCAGCAGCCCCACTTCCGGGGCGTTGAACACTGAAGCTTTCTTT
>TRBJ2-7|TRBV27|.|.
CASSGGGRYEQYF
TGTGCCAGCAGTGGCGGGGGCCGCTACGAGCAGTACTTC
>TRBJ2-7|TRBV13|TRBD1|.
CASRSTGVGEQYF
TGTGCCAGCAGATCTACAGGGGTGGGCGAGCAGTACTTC
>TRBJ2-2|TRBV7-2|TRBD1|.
CASSEGAIVPGELFF
TGTGCCAGCAGCGAGGGGGCTATCGTCCCCGGGGAGCTGTTTTTT
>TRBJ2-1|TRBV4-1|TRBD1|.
CASSQDSTGGKYNEQFF
TGCGCCAGCAGCCAAGATAGTACAGGGGGCAAATACAATGAGCAGTTCTTC
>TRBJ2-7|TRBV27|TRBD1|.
CASSFGAGGSYEQYF
TGTGCCAGCAGTTTTGGGGCAGGGGGCTCCTACGAGCAGTACTTC
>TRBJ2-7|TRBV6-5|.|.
CASSYRPGDYEQYF
TGTGCCAGCAGTTACCGGCCGGGGGACTACGAGCAGTACTTC
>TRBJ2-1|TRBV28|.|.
CASSLFGGPHEQFF
TGTGCCAGCAGTTTATTCGGGGGTCCCCATGAGCAGTTCTTC
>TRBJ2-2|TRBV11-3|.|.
CASSGSAGTGELFF
TGTGCCAGCAGCGGGAGTGCGGGCACCGGGGAGCTGTTTTTT
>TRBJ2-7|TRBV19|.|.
CASRTDSYSYEQYF
TGTGCCAGTAGGACGGACAGTTACTCCTACGAGCAGTACTTC
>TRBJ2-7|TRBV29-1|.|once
CSVEDGTSISEQYF
TGCAGCGTTGAAGACGGGACGTCGATATCCGAGCAGTACTTC
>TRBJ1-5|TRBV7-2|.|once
CASSPDIYSNQPQHF
TGTGCCAGCAGCCCCGACATTTATAGCAATCAGCCCCAGCATTTT
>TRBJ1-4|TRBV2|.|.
CASSEGEGSNEKLFF
TGTGCCAGCAGTGAAGGGGAGGGTTCTAATGAAAAACTGTTTTTT
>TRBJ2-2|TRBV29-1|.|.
CSVEDLDSTGELFF
TGCAGCGTTGAAGATCTGGACTCCACCGGGGAGCTGTTTTTT
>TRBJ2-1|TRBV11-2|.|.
CASSQDLSGNEQFF
TGTGCCAGCAGCCAAGATCTGAGCGGTAATGAGCAGTTCTTC
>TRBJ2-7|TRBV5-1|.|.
CASSSKTTSYEQYF
TGCGCCAGCAGCTCTAAGACCACCTCCTACGAGCAGTACTTC
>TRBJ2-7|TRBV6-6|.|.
CASSYPGIPGRHEQYF
TGTGCCAGCAGTTACCCAGGGATACCAGGGCGCCACGAGCAGTACTTC
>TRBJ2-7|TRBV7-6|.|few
CASSFGPDGGYEQYF
TGTGCCAGCAGCTTTGGGCCGGACGGCGGCTACGAGCAGTACTTC
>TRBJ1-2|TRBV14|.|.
CASSQDLAGANYGYTF
TGTGCCAGCAGCCAAGATCTTGCCGGAGCTAACTATGGCTACACCTTC
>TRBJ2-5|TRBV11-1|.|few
CASNAGGGEETQYF
TGTGCCAGCAACGCAGGAGGGGGGGAAGAGACCCAGTACTTC
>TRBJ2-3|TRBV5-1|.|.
CASSLWTTDTQYF
TGCGCCAGCAGCTTGTGGACGACAGATACGCAGTATTTT
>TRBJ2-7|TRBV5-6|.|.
CASSFTGTPYEQYF
TGTGCCAGCAGCTTTACCGGGACGCCCTACGAGCAGTACTTC
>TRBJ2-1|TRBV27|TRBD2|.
CASSLLGTSGGTGHNEQFF
TGTGCCAGCAGTTTGCTAGGGACTAGCGGGGGGACGGGCCACAATGAGCAGTTCTTC